This entry concerns a single T cell receptor (beta chain). CDR3 length equals 16 residues. CDR1 SGHTA and CDR2 FQGTGA come from the germline V gene. Between the trimmed V and J ends, which lost 5 bases and 2 bases, there was a span of 17 bases. This record comes from a study of blood T cell repertoires in COVID-19. Profiled with immunoSEQ multiplex PCR; TCRdb holds only in-frame clones, not every one. The data hold some 270,000 clones, with roughly 88% observed a single time. The sequencing input was peripheral blood. This chain joins TRBV7-3 and TRBJ2-3, with D possibly TRBD2 on 6 matching bases. This TCR came from a human donor with COVID-19, enrolled during active disease. The donor label of this sample is uncertain. The CDR3 here is CASSESGGGPTDTQYF. CDR3 DNA: TGTGCCAGCAGCGAGAGTGGGGGAGGACCCACAGATACGCAGTATTTT.